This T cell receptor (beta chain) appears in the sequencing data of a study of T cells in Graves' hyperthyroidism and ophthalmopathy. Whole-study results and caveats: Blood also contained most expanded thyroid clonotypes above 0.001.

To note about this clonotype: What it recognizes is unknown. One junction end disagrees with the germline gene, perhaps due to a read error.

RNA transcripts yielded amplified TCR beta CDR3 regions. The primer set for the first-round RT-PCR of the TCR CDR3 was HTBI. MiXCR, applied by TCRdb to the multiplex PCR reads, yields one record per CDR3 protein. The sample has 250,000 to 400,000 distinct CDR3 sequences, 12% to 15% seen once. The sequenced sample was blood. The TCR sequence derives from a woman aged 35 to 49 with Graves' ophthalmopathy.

CDR3 nucleotide sequence: TGTGCCAGCAGCGTAGGAGTGGGGTTGGGGGGCACAGATACACAGTATTTT. This encodes CASSVGVGLGGTDTQYF. This sequence joins TRBV9 and TRBJ2-3; D possibly uses TRBD1 or TRBD2 (6 bases each). The CDR3 totals 17 residues. The germline CDR1 and CDR2 sequences are SGDLS and YYNGEE.